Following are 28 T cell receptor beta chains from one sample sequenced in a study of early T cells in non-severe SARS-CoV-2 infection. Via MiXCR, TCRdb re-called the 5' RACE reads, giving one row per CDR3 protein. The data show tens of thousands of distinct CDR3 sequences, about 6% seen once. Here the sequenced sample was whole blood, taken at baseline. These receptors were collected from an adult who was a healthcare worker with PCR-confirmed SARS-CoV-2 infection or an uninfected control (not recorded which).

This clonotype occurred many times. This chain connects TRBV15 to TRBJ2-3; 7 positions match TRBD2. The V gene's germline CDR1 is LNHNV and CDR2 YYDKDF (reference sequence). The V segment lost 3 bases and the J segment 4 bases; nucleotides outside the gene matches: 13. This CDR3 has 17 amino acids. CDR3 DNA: TGTGCCACCAGCAGTGGAGAGCGGGGTGGGAGCGCAGATACGCAGTATTTT. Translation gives CATSSGERGGSADTQYF.

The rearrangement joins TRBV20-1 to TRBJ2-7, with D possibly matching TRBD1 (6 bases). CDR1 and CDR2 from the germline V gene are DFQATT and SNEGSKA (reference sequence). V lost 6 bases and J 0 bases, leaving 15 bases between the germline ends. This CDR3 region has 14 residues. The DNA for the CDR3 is TGCAGTGCACTGGTCACAGGGAGCTCCTACGAGCAGTACTTC. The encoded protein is CSALVTGSSYEQYF.

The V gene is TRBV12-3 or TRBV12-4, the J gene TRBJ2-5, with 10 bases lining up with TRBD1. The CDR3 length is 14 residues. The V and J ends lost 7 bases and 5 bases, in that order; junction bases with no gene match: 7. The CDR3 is CASTQTGGRETQYF. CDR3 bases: TGTGCCAGCACCCAGACAGGGGGCAGGGAGACCCAGTACTTC.

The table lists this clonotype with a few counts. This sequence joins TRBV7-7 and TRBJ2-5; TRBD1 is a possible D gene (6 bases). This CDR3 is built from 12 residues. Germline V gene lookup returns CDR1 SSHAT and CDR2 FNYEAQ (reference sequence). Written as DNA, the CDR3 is TGTGCTAGCTCCTTCCAGGGGGAGACCCAGTACTTC. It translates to CASSFQGETQYF.

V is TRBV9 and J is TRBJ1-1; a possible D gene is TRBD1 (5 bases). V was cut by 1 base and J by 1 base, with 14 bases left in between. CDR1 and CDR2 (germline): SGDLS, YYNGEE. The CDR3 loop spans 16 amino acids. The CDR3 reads CASSVTAAGRNTEAFF. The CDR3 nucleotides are TGTGCCAGCAGCGTAACCGCGGCAGGGAGGAACACTGAAGCTTTCTTT.

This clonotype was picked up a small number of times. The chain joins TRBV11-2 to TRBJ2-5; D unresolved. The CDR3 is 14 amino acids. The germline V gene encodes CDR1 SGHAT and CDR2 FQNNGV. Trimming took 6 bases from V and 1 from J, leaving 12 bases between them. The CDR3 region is CASRPVGFQETQYF. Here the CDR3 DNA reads TGTGCCAGCAGGCCCGTGGGCTTCCAAGAGACCCAGTACTTC.

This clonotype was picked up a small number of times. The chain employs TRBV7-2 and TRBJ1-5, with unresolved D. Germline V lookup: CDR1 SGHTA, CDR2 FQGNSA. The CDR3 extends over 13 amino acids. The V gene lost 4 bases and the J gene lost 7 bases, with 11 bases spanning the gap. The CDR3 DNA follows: TGTGCCAGCAGCTCGGTGGGAGGCCAGCCCCAGCATTTT. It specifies CASSSVGGQPQHF.

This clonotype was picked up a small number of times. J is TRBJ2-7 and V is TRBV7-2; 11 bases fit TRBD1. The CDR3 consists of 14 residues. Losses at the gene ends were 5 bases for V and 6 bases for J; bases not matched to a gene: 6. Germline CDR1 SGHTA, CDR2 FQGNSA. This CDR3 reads CASSTRTGGVEQYF. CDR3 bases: TGTGCCAGCAGCACCCGGACAGGGGGCGTCGAGCAGTACTTC.

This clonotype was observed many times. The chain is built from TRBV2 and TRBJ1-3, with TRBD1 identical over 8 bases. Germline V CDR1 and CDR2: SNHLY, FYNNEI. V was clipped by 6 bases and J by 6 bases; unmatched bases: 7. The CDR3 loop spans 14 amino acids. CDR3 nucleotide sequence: TGTGCCAGCAGCACGGACAGGGCGGAAAACACCATATATTTT. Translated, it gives CASSTDRAENTIYF.

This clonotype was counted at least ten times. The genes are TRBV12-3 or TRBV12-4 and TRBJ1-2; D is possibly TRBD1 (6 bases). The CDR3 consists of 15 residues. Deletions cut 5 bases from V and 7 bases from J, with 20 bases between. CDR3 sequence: CASSPISGALIGYTF. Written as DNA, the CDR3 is TGTGCCAGCAGTCCCATTTCGGGGGCGCTTATTGGCTACACCTTC.

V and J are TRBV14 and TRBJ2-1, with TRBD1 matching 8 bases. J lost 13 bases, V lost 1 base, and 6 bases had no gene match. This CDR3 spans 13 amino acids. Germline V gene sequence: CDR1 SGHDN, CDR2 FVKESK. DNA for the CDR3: TGTGCCAGCAGCCAAGCGGGGACAGGATTCCAGTTCTTC. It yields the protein CASSQAGTGFQFF.

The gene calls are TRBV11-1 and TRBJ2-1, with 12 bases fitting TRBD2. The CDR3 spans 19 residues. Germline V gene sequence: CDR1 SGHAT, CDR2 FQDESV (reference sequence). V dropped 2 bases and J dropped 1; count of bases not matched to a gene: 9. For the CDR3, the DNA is TGTGCCAGCAGCTTACTAGCGGGAGGGCCGGGGCGGTCCTACAATGAGCAGTTCTTC. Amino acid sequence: CASSLLAGGPGRSYNEQFF.

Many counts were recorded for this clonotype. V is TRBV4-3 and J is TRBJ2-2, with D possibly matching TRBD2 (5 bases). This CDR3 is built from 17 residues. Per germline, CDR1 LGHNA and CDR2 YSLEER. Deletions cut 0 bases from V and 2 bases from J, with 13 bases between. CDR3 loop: CASSQDHWGANTGELFF. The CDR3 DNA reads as TGCGCCAGCAGCCAAGATCATTGGGGAGCTAACACCGGGGAGCTGTTTTTT.

The CDR3 nucleotides are TGTGCCAGCAGTTACTTTGGCGACAATGAGCAGTTCTTC. This codes for CASSYFGDNEQFF. The rearrangement joins TRBV6-6 to TRBJ2-1; D gene uncertain. V was trimmed by 1 base and J by 5 bases, leaving 6 bases between them. The CDR3 totals 13 residues. The V gene's germline CDR1 is MNHNY and CDR2 SVGAGI (reference sequence).

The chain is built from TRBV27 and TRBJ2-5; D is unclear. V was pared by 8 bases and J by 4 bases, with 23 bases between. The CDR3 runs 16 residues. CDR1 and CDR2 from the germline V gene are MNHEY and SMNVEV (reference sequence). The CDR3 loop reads CASSSSALPGRETQYF. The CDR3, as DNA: TGTGCCAGCTCATCATCTGCTCTGCCCGGACGAGAGACCCAGTACTTC.

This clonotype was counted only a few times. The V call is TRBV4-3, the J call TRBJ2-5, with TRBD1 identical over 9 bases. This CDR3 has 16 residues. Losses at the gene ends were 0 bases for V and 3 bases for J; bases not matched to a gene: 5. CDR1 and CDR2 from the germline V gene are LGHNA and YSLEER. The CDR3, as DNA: TGCGCCAGCAGCCAAGATTTCCGGACAGGGGAAGAGACCCAGTACTTC. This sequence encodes CASSQDFRTGEETQYF.

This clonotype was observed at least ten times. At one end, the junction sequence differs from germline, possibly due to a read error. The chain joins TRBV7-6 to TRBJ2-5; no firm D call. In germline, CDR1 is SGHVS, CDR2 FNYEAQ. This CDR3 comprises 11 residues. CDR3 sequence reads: CAGSLGETQYF. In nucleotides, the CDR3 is TGTGCCGGCAGCTTAGGAGAGACCCAGTACTTC.

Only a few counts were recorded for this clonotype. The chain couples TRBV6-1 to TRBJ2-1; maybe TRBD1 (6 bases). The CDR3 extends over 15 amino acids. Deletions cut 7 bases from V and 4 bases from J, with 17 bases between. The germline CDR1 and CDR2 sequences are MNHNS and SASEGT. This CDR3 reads CASIEDRKSYNEQFF. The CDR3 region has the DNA TGTGCCAGCATTGAGGACAGAAAGTCGTACAATGAGCAGTTCTTC.

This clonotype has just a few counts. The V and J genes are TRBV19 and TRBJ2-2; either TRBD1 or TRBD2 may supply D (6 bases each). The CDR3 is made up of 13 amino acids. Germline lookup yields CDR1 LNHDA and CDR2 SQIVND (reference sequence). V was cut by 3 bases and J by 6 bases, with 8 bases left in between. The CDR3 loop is CASSIGGPGELFF. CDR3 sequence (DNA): TGTGCCAGTAGTATCGGGGGCCCCGGGGAGCTGTTTTTT.

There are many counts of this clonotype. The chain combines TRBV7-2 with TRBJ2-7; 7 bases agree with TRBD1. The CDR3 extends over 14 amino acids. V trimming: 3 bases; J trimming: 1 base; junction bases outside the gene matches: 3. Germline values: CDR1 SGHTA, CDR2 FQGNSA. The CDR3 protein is CASSFAGGSYEQYF. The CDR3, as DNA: TGTGCCAGCAGCTTTGCAGGGGGATCCTACGAGCAGTACTTC.

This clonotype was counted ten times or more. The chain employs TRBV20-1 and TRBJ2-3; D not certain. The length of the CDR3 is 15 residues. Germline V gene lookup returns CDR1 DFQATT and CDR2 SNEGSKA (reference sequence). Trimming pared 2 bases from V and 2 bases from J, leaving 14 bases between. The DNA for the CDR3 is TGCAGTGCTAGAACAGTCCCGCCCCCCACAGATACGCAGTATTTT. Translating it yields CSARTVPPPTDTQYF.

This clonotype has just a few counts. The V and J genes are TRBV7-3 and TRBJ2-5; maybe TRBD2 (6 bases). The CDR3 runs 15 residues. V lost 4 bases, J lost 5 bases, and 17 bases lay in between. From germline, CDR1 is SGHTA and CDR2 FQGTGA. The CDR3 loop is CASSSEGGVGETQYF. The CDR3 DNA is TGTGCCAGCAGCTCCGAAGGAGGGGTAGGGGAGACCCAGTACTTC. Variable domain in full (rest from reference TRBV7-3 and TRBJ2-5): GAGVSQTPSNKVTEKGKYVELRCDPISGHTALYWYRQSLGQGPEFLIYFQGTGAADDSGLPNDRFFAVRPEGSVSTLKIQRTERGDSAVYLCASSSEGGVGETQYFGPGTRLLVL.

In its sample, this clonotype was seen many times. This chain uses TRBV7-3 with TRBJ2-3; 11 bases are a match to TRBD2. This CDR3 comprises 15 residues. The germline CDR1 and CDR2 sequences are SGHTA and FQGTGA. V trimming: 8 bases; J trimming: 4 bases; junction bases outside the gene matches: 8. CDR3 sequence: CASSLAGGLSDTQYF. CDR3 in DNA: TGTGCCAGCTCATTAGCGGGGGGGCTTTCAGATACGCAGTATTTT.

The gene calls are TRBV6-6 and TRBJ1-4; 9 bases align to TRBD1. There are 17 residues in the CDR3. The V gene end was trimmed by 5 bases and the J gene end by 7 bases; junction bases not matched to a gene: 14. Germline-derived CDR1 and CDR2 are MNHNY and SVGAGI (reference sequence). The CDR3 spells CASSQGLRDRDVEKLFF. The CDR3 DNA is TGTGCCAGCAGTCAGGGGCTCCGGGACAGGGATGTTGAAAAACTGTTTTTT.

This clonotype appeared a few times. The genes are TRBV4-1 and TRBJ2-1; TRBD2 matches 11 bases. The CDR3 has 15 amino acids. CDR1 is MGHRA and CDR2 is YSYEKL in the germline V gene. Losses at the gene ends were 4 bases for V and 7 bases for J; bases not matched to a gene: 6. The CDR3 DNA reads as TGCGCCAGCAGCCCGGAACGACTAGCGGGAAATGAGCAGTTCTTC. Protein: CASSPERLAGNEQFF.

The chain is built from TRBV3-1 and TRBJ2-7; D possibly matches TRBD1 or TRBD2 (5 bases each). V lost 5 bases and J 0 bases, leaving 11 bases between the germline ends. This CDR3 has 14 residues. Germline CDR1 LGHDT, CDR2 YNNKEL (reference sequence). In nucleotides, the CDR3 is TGTGCCAGCAGCGGGACGGCGAGCTCCTACGAGCAGTACTTC. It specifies CASSGTASSYEQYF.

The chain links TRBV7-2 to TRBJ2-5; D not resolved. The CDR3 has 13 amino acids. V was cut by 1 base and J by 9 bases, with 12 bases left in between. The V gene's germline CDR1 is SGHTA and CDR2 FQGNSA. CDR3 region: CASSLDALRAQYF. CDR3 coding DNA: TGTGCCAGCAGCTTAGACGCCCTCCGGGCCCAGTACTTC.

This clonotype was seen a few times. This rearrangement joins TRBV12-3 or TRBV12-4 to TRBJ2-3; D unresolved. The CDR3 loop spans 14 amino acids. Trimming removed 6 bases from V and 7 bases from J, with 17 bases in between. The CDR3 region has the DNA TGTGCCAGCAGCACCAAACCAGACCAGTATACGCAGTATTTT. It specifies CASSTKPDQYTQYF.